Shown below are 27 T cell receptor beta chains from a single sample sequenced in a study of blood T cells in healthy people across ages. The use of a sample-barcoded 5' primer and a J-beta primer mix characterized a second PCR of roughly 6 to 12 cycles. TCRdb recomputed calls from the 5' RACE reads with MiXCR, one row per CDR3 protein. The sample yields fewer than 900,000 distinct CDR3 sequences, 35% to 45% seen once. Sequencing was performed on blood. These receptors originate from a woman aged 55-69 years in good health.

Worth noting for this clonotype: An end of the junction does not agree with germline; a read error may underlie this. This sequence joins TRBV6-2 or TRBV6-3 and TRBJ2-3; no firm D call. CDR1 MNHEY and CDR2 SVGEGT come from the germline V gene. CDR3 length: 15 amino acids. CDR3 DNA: TGTGTCAGCAGTTACTCTAACCGACTGGCAGATACGCAGTATTTT. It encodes CVSSYSNRLADTQYF.

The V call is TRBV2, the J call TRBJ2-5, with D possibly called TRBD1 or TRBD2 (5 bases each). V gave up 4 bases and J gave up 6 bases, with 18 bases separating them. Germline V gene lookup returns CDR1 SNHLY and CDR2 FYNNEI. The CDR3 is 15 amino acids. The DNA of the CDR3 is TGTGCCAGCAGTGGCCGGGACGGCCCGGGGAAGACCCAGTACTTC. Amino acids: CASSGRDGPGKTQYF.

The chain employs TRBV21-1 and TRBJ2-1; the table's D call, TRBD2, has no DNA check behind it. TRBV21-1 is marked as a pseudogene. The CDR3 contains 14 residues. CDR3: CASRWGREGFEQFF. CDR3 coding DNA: TGTGCCAGCAGATGGGGGAGGGAGGGGTTCGAGCAGTTCTTC.

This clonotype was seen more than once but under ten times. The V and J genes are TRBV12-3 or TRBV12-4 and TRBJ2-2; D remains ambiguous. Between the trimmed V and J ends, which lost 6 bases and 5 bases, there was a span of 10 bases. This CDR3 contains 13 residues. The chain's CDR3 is CASRMDPTGELFF. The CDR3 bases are TGTGCCAGCAGGATGGACCCTACCGGGGAGCTGTTTTTT.

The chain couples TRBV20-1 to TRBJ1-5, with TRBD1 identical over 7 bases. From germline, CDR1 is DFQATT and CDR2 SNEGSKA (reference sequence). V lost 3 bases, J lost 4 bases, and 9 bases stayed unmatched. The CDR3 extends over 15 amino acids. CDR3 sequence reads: CSARPRGLRNQPQHF. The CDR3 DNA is TGCAGTGCTAGGCCTAGGGGGCTAAGAAATCAGCCCCAGCATTTT.

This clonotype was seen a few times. The CDR3 nucleotides are TGTGCCAGCAGCCAGAGGGAGGCTACGCAGTATTTT. Residues: CASSQREATQYF. The chain links TRBV3-1 to TRBJ2-3; a possible D gene is TRBD2 (6 bases). Per the germline V gene, CDR1 is LGHDT and CDR2 is YNNKEL (reference sequence). CDR3 length: 12 residues. V was pared by 3 bases and J by 8 bases, with 9 bases between.

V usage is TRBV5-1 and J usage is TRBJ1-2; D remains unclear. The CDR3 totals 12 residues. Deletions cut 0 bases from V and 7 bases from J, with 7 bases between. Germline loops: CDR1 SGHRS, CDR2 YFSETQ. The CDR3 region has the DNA TGCGCCAGCAGCTTGGAATCCAGTGGCTACACCTTC. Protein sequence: CASSLESSGYTF.

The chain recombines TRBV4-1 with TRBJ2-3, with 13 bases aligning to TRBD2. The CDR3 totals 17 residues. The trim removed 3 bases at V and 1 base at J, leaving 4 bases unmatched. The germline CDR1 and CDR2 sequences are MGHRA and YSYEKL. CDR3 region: CASSHLTSGRRTDTQYF. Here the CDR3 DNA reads TGCGCCAGCAGCCACCTGACTAGCGGGAGGCGCACAGATACGCAGTATTTT.

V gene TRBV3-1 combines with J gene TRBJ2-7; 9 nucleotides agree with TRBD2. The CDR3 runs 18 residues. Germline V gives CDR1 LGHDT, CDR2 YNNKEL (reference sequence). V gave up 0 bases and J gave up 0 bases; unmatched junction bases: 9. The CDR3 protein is CASSQDLLAGKSSYEQYF. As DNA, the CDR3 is TGTGCCAGCAGCCAAGATCTGCTAGCGGGAAAGAGCTCCTACGAGCAGTACTTC.

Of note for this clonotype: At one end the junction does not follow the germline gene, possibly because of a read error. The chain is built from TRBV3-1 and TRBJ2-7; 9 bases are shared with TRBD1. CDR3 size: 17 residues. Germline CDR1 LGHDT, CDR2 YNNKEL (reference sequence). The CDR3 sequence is CAGSQDYRGRRTYEQYF. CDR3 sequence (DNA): TGTGCCGGCAGCCAAGATTACAGGGGGCGTCGTACCTACGAGCAGTACTTC.

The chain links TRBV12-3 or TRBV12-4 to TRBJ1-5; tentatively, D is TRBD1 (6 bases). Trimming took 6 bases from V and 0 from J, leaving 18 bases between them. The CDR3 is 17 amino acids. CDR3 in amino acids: CASSHRQDTYSNQPQHF. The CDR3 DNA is TGTGCCAGCAGCCATAGACAGGACACGTATAGCAATCAGCCCCAGCATTTT.

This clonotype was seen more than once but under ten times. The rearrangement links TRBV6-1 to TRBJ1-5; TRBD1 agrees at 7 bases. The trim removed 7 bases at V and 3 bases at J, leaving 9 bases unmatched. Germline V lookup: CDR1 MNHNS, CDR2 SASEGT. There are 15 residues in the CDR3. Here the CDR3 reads CASTTGTDFNQPQHF. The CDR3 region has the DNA TGTGCCAGCACCACCGGGACAGATTTCAATCAGCCCCAGCATTTT.

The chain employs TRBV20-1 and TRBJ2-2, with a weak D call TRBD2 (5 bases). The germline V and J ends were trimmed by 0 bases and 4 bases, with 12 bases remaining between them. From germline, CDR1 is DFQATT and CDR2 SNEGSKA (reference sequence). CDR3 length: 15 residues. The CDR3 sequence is CSARETGWITGELFF. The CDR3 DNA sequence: TGCAGTGCTAGAGAGACGGGATGGATCACCGGGGAGCTGTTTTTT.

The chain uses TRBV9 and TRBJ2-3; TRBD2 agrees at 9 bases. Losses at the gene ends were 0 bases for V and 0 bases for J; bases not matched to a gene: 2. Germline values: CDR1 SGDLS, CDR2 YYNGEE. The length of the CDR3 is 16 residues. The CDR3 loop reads CASSVGTSDSTDTQYF. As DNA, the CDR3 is TGTGCCAGCAGCGTAGGGACTAGCGATAGCACAGATACGCAGTATTTT.

This chain's CDR3 is CASSYSLGVNEQYF. The DNA for the CDR3 is TGTGCCAGCAGTTACTCCTTGGGGGTGAACGAGCAGTACTTC. The rearrangement uses TRBV6-5 and TRBJ2-7; D might be TRBD1 or TRBD2, each matching 5 bases. Deletions cut 0 bases from V and 5 bases from J, with 11 bases between. The CDR3 runs 14 residues. From germline, CDR1 is MNHEY and CDR2 SVGAGI.

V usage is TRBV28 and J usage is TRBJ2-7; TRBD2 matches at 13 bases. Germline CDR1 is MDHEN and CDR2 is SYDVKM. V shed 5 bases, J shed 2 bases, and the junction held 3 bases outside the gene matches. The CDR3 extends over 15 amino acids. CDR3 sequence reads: CASSNGLAGAYEQYF. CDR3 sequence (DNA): TGTGCCAGCAGTAACGGACTAGCGGGAGCCTACGAGCAGTACTTC.

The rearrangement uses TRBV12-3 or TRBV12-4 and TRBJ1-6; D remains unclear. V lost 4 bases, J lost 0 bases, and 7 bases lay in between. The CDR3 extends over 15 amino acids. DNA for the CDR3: TGTGCCAGCAGTTCCTATAGCTCCTATAATTCACCCCTCCACTTT. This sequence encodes CASSSYSSYNSPLHF.

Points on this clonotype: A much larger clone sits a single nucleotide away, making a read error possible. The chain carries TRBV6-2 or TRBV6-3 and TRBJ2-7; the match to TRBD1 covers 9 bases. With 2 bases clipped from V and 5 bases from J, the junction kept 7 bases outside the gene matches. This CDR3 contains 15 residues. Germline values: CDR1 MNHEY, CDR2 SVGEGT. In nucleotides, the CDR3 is TGTGCCAGCAGTTACCTGGGACAGGGAACCGACGAGCAGTACTTC. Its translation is CASSYLGQGTDEQYF.

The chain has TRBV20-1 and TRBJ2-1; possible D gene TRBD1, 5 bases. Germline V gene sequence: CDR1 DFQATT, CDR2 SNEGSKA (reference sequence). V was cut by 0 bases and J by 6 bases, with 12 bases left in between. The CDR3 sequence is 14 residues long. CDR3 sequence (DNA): TGCAGTGCTAGAGATTGGGGCATACCCAATGAGCAGTTCTTC. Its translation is CSARDWGIPNEQFF.

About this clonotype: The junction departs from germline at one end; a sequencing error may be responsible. CDR3 loop: CASSPQDRGNDQYF. Here the CDR3 DNA reads TGTGCCAGCTCACCACAAGACAGGGGAAACGACCAGTATTTC. The gene calls are TRBV18 and TRBJ2-5; TRBD1 agrees at 8 bases. The V gene's germline CDR1 is KGHSH and CDR2 LQKENI. This CDR3 comprises 14 residues.

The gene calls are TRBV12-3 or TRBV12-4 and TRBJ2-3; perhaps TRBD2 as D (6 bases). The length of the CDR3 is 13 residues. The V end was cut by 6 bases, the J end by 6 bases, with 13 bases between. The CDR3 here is CASRGGAKDTQYF. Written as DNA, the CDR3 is TGTGCCAGCAGGGGGGGAGCAAAGGATACGCAGTATTTT.

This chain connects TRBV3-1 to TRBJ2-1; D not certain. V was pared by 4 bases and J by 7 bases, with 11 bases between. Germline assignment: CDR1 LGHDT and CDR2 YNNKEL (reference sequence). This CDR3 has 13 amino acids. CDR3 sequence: CASSRNTQNEQFF. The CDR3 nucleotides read TGTGCCAGCAGCCGCAACACCCAGAATGAGCAGTTCTTC.

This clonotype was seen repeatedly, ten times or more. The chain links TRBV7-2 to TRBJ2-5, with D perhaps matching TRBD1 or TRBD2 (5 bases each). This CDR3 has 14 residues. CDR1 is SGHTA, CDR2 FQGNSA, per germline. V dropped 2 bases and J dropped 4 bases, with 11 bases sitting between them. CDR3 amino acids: CASSLLGVPETQYF. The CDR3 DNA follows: TGTGCCAGCAGCTTACTGGGGGTGCCAGAGACCCAGTACTTC. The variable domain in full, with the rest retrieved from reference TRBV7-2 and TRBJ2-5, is GAGVSQSPSNKVTEKGKDVELRCDPISGHTALYWYRQSLGQGLEFLIYFQGNSAPDKSGLPSDRFSAERTGGSVSTLTIQRTQQEDSAVYLCASSLLGVPETQYFGPGTRLLVL.

DNA of the CDR3: TGTGCCAGCAGCCCCCGGTCCAGGGACATTCAGTACTTC. Protein sequence: CASSPRSRDIQYF. The genes are TRBV7-8 and TRBJ2-7; maybe TRBD1 (5 bases). With the DNA end fitting TRBJ2-4 better, the J assignment may be wrong. Germline V gene data show CDR1 as SGHVS and CDR2 as FQNEAQ. This CDR3 is 13 amino acids long.

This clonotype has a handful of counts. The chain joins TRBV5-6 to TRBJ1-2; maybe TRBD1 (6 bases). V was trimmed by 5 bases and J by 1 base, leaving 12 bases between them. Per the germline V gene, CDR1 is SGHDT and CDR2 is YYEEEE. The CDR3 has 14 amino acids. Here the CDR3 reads CASSRGQNNYGYTF. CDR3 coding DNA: TGTGCCAGCAGTCGCGGACAGAATAACTATGGCTACACCTTC.

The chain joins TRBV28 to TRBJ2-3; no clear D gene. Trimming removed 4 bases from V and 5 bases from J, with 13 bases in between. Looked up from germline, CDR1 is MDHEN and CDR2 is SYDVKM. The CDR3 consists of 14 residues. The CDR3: CASSSPPMGDTQYF. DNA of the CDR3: TGTGCCAGCAGTTCCCCGCCCATGGGAGATACGCAGTATTTT.

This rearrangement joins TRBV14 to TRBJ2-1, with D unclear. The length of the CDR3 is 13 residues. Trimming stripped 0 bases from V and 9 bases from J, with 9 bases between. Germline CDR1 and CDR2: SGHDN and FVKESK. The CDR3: CASSQEVPSEQFF. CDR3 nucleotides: TGTGCCAGCAGCCAAGAGGTCCCTAGTGAGCAGTTCTTC.